Presented here are 4 T cell receptor beta chains from one specimen sequenced in a study of T cell responses to AZD1222 COVID-19 vaccine. Profiled with immunoSEQ multiplex PCR; TCRdb holds only in-frame clones, not every one. This table holds around 130,000 clones, roughly 93% found once. The input for sequencing was peripheral blood, taken on day 0 of AZD1222 vaccination. Receptor source: an adult in good health.

The rearrangement links TRBV7-9 to TRBJ2-4; the D call may be TRBD1 or TRBD2 (5 bases each). Germline V lookup: CDR1 SEHNR, CDR2 FQNEAQ (reference sequence). V shed 1 base and J shed 1 base, with 8 bases lying between them. The CDR3 totals 15 residues. As DNA, the CDR3 is TGTGCCAGCAGCTTAGACTGGGGGGCCAAAAACATTCAGTACTTC. Protein sequence: CASSLDWGAKNIQYF.

The V and J genes are TRBV5-1 and TRBJ2-2; maybe TRBD1 (5 bases). Trimming left V 5 bases short and J 4 bases short, with 18 bases between. Germline assignment: CDR1 SGHRS and CDR2 YFSETQ. The CDR3 is made up of 16 amino acids. CDR3 region: CASRWGGPSGTGELFF. The CDR3 coding sequence is TGCGCCAGCAGGTGGGGCGGTCCCTCGGGCACCGGGGAGCTGTTTTTT.

This clone was seen only once. The V and J genes are TRBV7-9 and TRBJ1-1; D is unclear. This CDR3 contains 15 residues. CDR1 SEHNR and CDR2 FQNEAQ come from the germline V gene (reference sequence). Between the trimmed V and J ends, which lost 0 bases and 0 bases, there was a span of 8 bases. CDR3 DNA sequence: TGTGCCAGCAGCTTAGCGGGGTTTCTGAACACTGAAGCTTTCTTT. Translating it yields CASSLAGFLNTEAFF.

The chain combines TRBV6-5 with TRBJ1-2; D unresolved. The V and J ends lost 10 bases and 0 bases respectively, with 9 bases between them. Per germline, CDR1 MNHEY and CDR2 SVGAGI. The CDR3 is 12 amino acids. CDR3 bases: TGTGCCAAGGGCGATGCTAACTATGGCTACACCTTC. Protein product: CAKGDANYGYTF.